Each of the 7 T cell receptor beta chains below was sequenced from the same sample in a study of identical twins. Each CDR3 protein is one row after TCRdb ran MiXCR on the 5' RACE reads. The repertoire consists of some 570,000 distinct CDR3 sequences, with about 20% occurring once and the leading ten covering around 0.48%. This sample also appeared in a second study, on yellow fever vaccine responses in identical twins.

The sample taken for sequencing was CD4+ T cells sorted from blood. All receptors come from a woman between 18 and 29 years old in good health.

The table lists this clonotype with a few counts. The chain recombines TRBV5-1 with TRBJ1-4; perhaps TRBD1 as D (6 bases). V lost 0 bases and J 5 bases, leaving 11 bases between the germline ends. CDR3 length: 15 amino acids. CDR1 is SGHRS and CDR2 is YFSETQ in the germline V gene. The CDR3 spells CASSLAGVSNEKLFF. CDR3 in DNA: TGCGCCAGCAGCTTGGCAGGGGTTTCCAATGAAAAACTGTTTTTT.

The chain uses TRBV21-1 and TRBJ2-1. TRBV21-1 is a pseudogene. The CDR3 is 14 amino acids. The CDR3 sequence is CASSNRLTYNEQFF. The CDR3 DNA reads TGTGCCAGCAGCAATAGGCTAACCTACAATGAGCAGTTCTTC.

The chain uses TRBV5-1 and TRBJ2-1; 8 bases align to TRBD1. The CDR3 is 17 amino acids. V was clipped by 4 bases and J by 2 bases; unmatched bases: 11. Germline assignment: CDR1 SGHRS and CDR2 YFSETQ. This chain's CDR3 is CASSRVTTGGTYNEQFF. The CDR3 nucleotides are TGCGCCAGCAGCCGCGTAACTACAGGGGGAACCTACAATGAGCAGTTCTTC.

This clonotype came up many times. The rearrangement joins TRBV20-1 to TRBJ2-5, with D possibly matching TRBD1 (5 bases). V was pared by 3 bases and J by 3 bases, with 8 bases between. CDR3 length: 12 amino acids. Germline CDR1 DFQATT, CDR2 SNEGSKA (reference sequence). The CDR3 DNA reads TGCAGTGCTAGTGGCAGGGAAGAGACCCAGTACTTC. Its translation is CSASGREETQYF.

This chain links TRBV28 with TRBJ2-7, with TRBD2 matching over 9 bases. The germline V gene has CDR1 MDHEN and CDR2 SYDVKM. V shed 6 bases and J 7 bases; nucleotides not matched to a gene: 13. The CDR3 is 15 residues long. Here the CDR3 DNA reads TGTGCCAGCAGGCCAGTTCGGACTAGCGTAGTTGAGCAGTACTTC. This gives the protein CASRPVRTSVVEQYF.

There are a few counts of this clonotype. This sequence joins TRBV3-1 and TRBJ1-1, with D hard to call. The CDR3 extends over 15 amino acids. Between the trimmed V and J ends, which lost 1 base and 1 base, there was a span of 10 bases. The germline gives CDR1 LGHDT, CDR2 YNNKEL (reference sequence). The CDR3 nucleotides are TGTGCCAGCAGCCAAGTCGTCACAACGAACACTGAAGCTTTCTTT. It encodes CASSQVVTTNTEAFF.

The table lists this clonotype with a few counts. This chain joins TRBV6-1 and TRBJ2-1; D uncertain. In germline, CDR1 is MNHNS, CDR2 SASEGT. V lost 6 bases, J lost 4 bases, and 10 bases lay in between. The CDR3 spans 13 residues. The CDR3 sequence: CASRGTDYNEQFF. Here the CDR3 DNA reads TGTGCCAGCAGGGGAACAGATTACAATGAGCAGTTCTTC.